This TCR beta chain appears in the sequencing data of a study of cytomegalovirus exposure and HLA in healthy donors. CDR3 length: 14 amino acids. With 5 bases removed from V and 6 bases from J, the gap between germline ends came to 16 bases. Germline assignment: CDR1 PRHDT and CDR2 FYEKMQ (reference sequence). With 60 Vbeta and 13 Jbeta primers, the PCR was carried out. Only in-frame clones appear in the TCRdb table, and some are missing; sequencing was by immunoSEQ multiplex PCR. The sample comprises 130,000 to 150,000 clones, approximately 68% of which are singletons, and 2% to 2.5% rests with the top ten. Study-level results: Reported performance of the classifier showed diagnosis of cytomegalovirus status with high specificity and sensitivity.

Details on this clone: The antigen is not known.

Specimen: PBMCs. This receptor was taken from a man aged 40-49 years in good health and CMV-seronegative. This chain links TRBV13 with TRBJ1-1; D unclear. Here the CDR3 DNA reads TGTGCCAGCAGCGAGGCGCGGGTGGGCTCTGAAGCTTTCTTT. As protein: CASSEARVGSEAFF.